Listed here are 17 T cell receptor beta chains from one sample, sequenced in a study of blood T cell repertoires in COVID-19. The method was immunoSEQ multiplex PCR; TCRdb's version includes in-frame clones alone and lacks a portion of them. This repertoire shows fewer than 250,000 clones, roughly 80% found once; its top ten account for roughly 3.2%. Sequenced sample: PBMCs or T cells enriched from blood (not recorded which). These receptors were collected from a woman in her 30s who had recovered from COVID-19.

J is TRBJ2-3 and V is TRBV2; D is perhaps TRBD2 (7 bases). Germline V CDR1 and CDR2: SNHLY, FYNNEI. This CDR3 has 16 amino acids. Trimming removed 8 bases from V and 3 bases from J, with 21 bases in between. Here the CDR3 reads CASGPSWGGPTDTQYF. The CDR3 DNA sequence: TGTGCCAGCGGACCCTCGTGGGGGGGCCCGACAGATACGCAGTATTTT.

The chain is built from TRBV4-1 and TRBJ2-3; D remains ambiguous. This CDR3 region has 12 residues. The germline V gene encodes CDR1 MGHRA and CDR2 YSYEKL. V was pared by 1 base and J by 14 bases, with 13 bases between. DNA for the CDR3: TGCGCCAGCAGCCAAGTTTACCACAGTGGGTATTTT. This translates into CASSQVYHSGYF.

This clone has only a few counts. This sequence joins TRBV2 and TRBJ2-7; perhaps TRBD1 as D (6 bases). The V gene's germline CDR1 is SNHLY and CDR2 FYNNEI. V was shortened by 4 bases and J by 3 bases, with 19 bases between the two germline ends. This CDR3 has 16 amino acids. The CDR3 reads CASSVQGSPTYYEQYV. CDR3 coding DNA: TGTGCCAGCAGTGTACAGGGAAGCCCCACCTACTACGAGCAGTACGTC.

This clone was counted a single time. This sequence joins TRBV29-1 and TRBJ2-4; D uncertain. Germline-derived CDR1 and CDR2 are SQVTM and ANQGSEA. Trimming left V 4 bases short and J 0 bases short, with 10 bases between. This CDR3 contains 14 residues. The CDR3 DNA sequence: TGCAGCGTTGCCACTGCCTTAGCCAAAAACATTCAGTACTTC. Translation gives CSVATALAKNIQYF.

The CDR3 here is CASSFSRGSTEAFF. The CDR3 DNA follows: TGTGCCAGCAGCTTCTCACGTGGGAGCACTGAAGCTTTCTTT. This chain connects TRBV7-6 to TRBJ1-1, with no clear D. The CDR3 has 14 residues. V was cut by 3 bases and J by 4 bases, with 12 bases left in between. Germline assignment: CDR1 SGHVS and CDR2 FNYEAQ.

The chain recombines TRBV28 with TRBJ1-2; the D gene is possibly TRBD1 (5 bases). CDR3 length: 12 amino acids. Per the germline V gene, CDR1 is MDHEN and CDR2 is SYDVKM. Trimming took off 7 bases at V and 8 bases at J, with 14 bases between the two ends. CDR3 nucleotide sequence: TGTGCCAGCACCACTCGGGGGAAAGGCTACACCTTC. Protein product: CASTTRGKGYTF.

In DNA form, the CDR3 reads TGTGCCTGGACCCAGGGGGCTAACACTGAAGCTTTCTTT. Translation gives CAWTQGANTEAFF. The chain recombines TRBV30 with TRBJ1-1, with 8 positions matching TRBD1. The CDR3 loop spans 13 amino acids. J gave up 2 bases and V 4 bases, and 3 bases lay outside the gene matches. The V gene's germline CDR1 is GTSNPN and CDR2 SVGIG (reference sequence). The entire variable domain, with the rest obtained from reference TRBV30 and TRBJ1-1, is as follows: SQTIHQWPATLVQPVGSPLSLECTVEGTSNPNLYWYRQAAGRGLQLLFYSVGIGQISSEVPQNLSASRPQDRQFILSSKKLLLSDSGFYLCAWTQGANTEAFFGQGTRLTVV.

There are a few counts of this clone. V is TRBV6-2 or TRBV6-3 and J is TRBJ1-5; tentative D call: TRBD1 (6 bases). Per germline, CDR1 MNHEY and CDR2 SVGEGT. V lost 0 bases and J lost 2, with 14 bases in between. The CDR3 has 17 amino acids. The CDR3 reads CASSYSSGGVGNQPQHF. The CDR3 bases are TGTGCCAGCAGTTACTCGTCGGGGGGCGTTGGCAATCAGCCCCAGCATTTT.

The chain couples TRBV10-2 to TRBJ1-6; D not resolved. V lost 5 bases, J lost 0 bases, and 20 bases lay in between. The germline V gene encodes CDR1 WSHSY and CDR2 SAAADI. This CDR3 is built from 19 residues. The CDR3 DNA sequence: TGCGCCAGCAGTCCCACCCTTGGTAGTCTGAGCTCCTATAATTCACCCCTCCACTTT. Translation gives CASSPTLGSLSSYNSPLHF.

V is TRBV19 and J is TRBJ1-5; tentatively, D is TRBD1 (6 bases). The V gene lost 3 bases and the J gene lost 0 bases, with 15 bases spanning the gap. The CDR3 totals 17 residues. Germline CDR1 is LNHDA and CDR2 is SQIVND (reference sequence). CDR3 in amino acids: CASSMTGKLNSNQPQHF. In DNA, the CDR3 is TGTGCCAGTAGTATGACAGGAAAACTCAATAGCAATCAGCCCCAGCATTTT.

The chain links TRBV2 to TRBJ1-1, with D hard to call. The CDR3 sequence is 14 residues long. V was clipped by 7 bases and J by 4 bases, with 16 bases between them. CDR1 SNHLY and CDR2 FYNNEI come from the germline V gene. Here the CDR3 reads CASIERRLGTEAFF. The CDR3 nucleotides are TGTGCCAGCATCGAAAGGCGGCTGGGCACTGAAGCTTTCTTT.

The chain joins TRBV19 to TRBJ2-5; a possible D gene is TRBD1 (5 bases). Germline values: CDR1 LNHDA, CDR2 SQIVND (reference sequence). Trimming pared 1 base from V and 2 bases from J, leaving 8 bases between. The length of the CDR3 is 14 residues. The CDR3 loop reads CASSIGAGQETQYF. The CDR3 region has the DNA TGTGCCAGTAGTATAGGTGCAGGGCAAGAGACCCAGTACTTC.

This chain uses TRBV11-2 with TRBJ2-2, with 7 nucleotides matching TRBD2. Per the germline V gene, CDR1 is SGHAT and CDR2 is FQNNGV. The CDR3 spans 16 residues. V trimming: 7 bases; J trimming: 4 bases; junction bases outside the gene matches: 12. CDR3: CASILGPSGFTGELFF. CDR3 nucleotide sequence: TGTGCCAGCATCCTGGGACCTAGCGGTTTCACCGGGGAGCTGTTTTTT.

This sequence joins TRBV19 and TRBJ2-7; D is undetermined. Germline values: CDR1 LNHDA, CDR2 SQIVND (reference sequence). This CDR3 region has 13 residues. Trimming took 7 bases from V and 2 from J, leaving 12 bases between them. The CDR3 region has the DNA TGTGCCAGTAATGGGCCAGCAACCTACGAGCAGTACTTC. As protein: CASNGPATYEQYF.

This chain links TRBV18 with TRBJ2-3; no definite D call. The germline CDR1 and CDR2 sequences are KGHSH and LQKENI. The CDR3 runs to 15 residues. The V and J ends lost 2 bases and 1 base respectively, with 10 bases between them. CDR3 DNA: TGTGCCAGCTCACCAGGTGGTACTGGCACAGATACGCAGTATTTT. It codes for CASSPGGTGTDTQYF.

The chain joins TRBV6-5 to TRBJ1-6; 9 positions agree with TRBD1. V shed 4 bases and J 8 bases; nucleotides not matched to a gene: 6. The CDR3 sequence is 15 residues long. The germline V gene encodes CDR1 MNHEY and CDR2 SVGAGI. The CDR3 protein is CASSCLGQGHSPLHF. As DNA, the CDR3 is TGTGCCAGCAGTTGCTTGGGACAGGGTCATTCACCCCTCCACTTT.

The chain employs TRBV10-2 and TRBJ1-2; D is possibly TRBD1 (5 bases). Germline-derived CDR1 and CDR2 are WSHSY and SAAADI. Between the trimmed V and J ends, which lost 6 bases and 6 bases, there was a span of 17 bases. The CDR3 contains 14 residues. DNA of the CDR3: TGCGCCAGCAGCCCAGTGGGGGGGTTCGATGGCTACACCTTC. Translation gives CASSPVGGFDGYTF.